These 26 T cell receptor beta chains came from one sample sequenced in a study of control samples from healthy donors and cancer patients. Libraries were prepared by immunoSEQ multiplex PCR; TCRdb keeps only in-frame clonotypes and omits some of them. In the table there are some 140,000 clones, approximately 89% of which are singletons. Sequencing used PBMCs. These receptors all come from a man between 45 and 60 years old with head and neck cancer.

This sequence joins TRBV3-1 (or the pseudogene TRBV3-2) and TRBJ2-7; 9 nucleotides agree with TRBD1. This CDR3 is 15 amino acids long. Germline-derived CDR1 and CDR2 are LGHDT and YNNKEL (reference sequence). J lost 3 bases, V lost 4 bases, and 7 bases had no gene match. The CDR3 is CASSRTPGQGYEQYF. Here the CDR3 DNA reads TGTGCCAGCAGCCGAACACCGGGACAGGGCTACGAGCAGTACTTC.

The genes are TRBV4-1 and TRBJ2-1; weak D call: TRBD2 (5 bases). The CDR3 is 16 residues long. Germline V gene sequence: CDR1 MGHRA, CDR2 YSYEKL. The germline V and J ends were trimmed by 0 bases and 0 bases, with 9 bases remaining between them. CDR3 region: CASSQDTRPSYNEQFF. DNA for the CDR3: TGCGCCAGCAGCCAAGATACTAGGCCCTCCTACAATGAGCAGTTCTTC.

A single count supports this clone. This rearrangement joins TRBV18 to TRBJ2-1; no clear D gene. V was clipped by 0 bases and J by 3 bases, with 6 bases between them. Germline V gene sequence: CDR1 KGHSH, CDR2 LQKENI. The CDR3 length is 14 residues. CDR3 bases: TGTGCCAGCTCACCACCCCCGGACTACAATGAGCAGTTCTTC. This sequence encodes CASSPPPDYNEQFF.

The V and J genes are TRBV5-4 and TRBJ2-3, with D possibly TRBD2 on 6 matching bases. CDR1 SGHNT and CDR2 YYREEE come from the germline V gene (reference sequence). This CDR3 region has 17 residues. V lost 2 bases and J lost 2, with 18 bases in between. CDR3 in DNA: TGTGCCAGCAGCTTACTAGCTGGGAGTAGGGTCACAGATACGCAGTATTTT. Its protein is CASSLLAGSRVTDTQYF.

This chain uses TRBV9 with TRBJ2-2, with D perhaps matching TRBD1 (6 bases). This CDR3 has 15 residues. Trimming left V 0 bases short and J 2 bases short, with 8 bases between. Germline CDR1 SGDLS, CDR2 YYNGEE. CDR3 loop: CASSVEGQNTGELFF. DNA of the CDR3: TGTGCCAGCAGCGTAGAGGGACAAAACACCGGGGAGCTGTTTTTT. Based on the CDR3 plus reference TRBV9 and TRBJ2-2, the full variable domain is DSGVTQTPKHLITATGQRVTLRCSPRSGDLSVYWYQQSLDQGLQFLIQYYNGEERAKGNILERFSAQQFPDLHSELNLSSLELGDSALYFCASSVEGQNTGELFFGEGSRLTVL.

The gene calls are TRBV7-8 and TRBJ2-7; D gene uncertain. CDR3 length: 13 residues. Trimming took 5 bases from V and 3 from J, leaving 11 bases between them. Germline V gene lookup returns CDR1 SGHVS and CDR2 FQNEAQ. CDR3 sequence (DNA): TGTGCCAGCAGCCTAGGACCGGTCTACGAGCAGTACTTC. As protein: CASSLGPVYEQYF.

V is TRBV6-5 and J is TRBJ2-5, with 8 bases aligning to TRBD1. The CDR3 extends over 13 amino acids. Germline-derived CDR1 and CDR2 are MNHEY and SVGAGI. J lost 4 bases, V lost 6 bases, and 4 bases had no gene match. The CDR3 DNA follows: TGTGCCAGCAGGACAGGGGTCACAGAGACCCAGTACTTC. This sequence encodes CASRTGVTETQYF.

V and J are TRBV7-2 and TRBJ2-5, with D perhaps TRBD2 (5 bases). Germline-derived CDR1 and CDR2 are SGHTA and FQGNSA. V dropped 1 base and J dropped 5 bases, with 11 bases sitting between them. CDR3 size: 14 residues. The CDR3 loop reads CASSLVRGKETQYF. The CDR3 region has the DNA TGTGCCAGCAGCTTAGTTAGAGGGAAGGAGACCCAGTACTTC.

The chain uses TRBV10-1 and TRBJ2-5; no clear D. Trimming left V 8 bases short and J 3 bases short, with 13 bases between. The CDR3 loop spans 13 amino acids. Germline lookup yields CDR1 WNHNN and CDR2 SYGVQD (reference sequence). Written as DNA, the CDR3 is TGCGCCAGCTCCGCCATAGTGAAAGAGACCCAGTACTTC. Protein sequence: CASSAIVKETQYF.

This chain joins TRBV7-2 and TRBJ1-6, with D possibly being TRBD1 (6 bases). Per the germline V gene, CDR1 is SGHTA and CDR2 is FQGNSA. The V gene lost 1 base and the J gene lost 6 bases, with 10 bases spanning the gap. This CDR3 region has 15 residues. In DNA, the CDR3 is TGTGCCAGCAGCTTAGGGGGGGCAGTTAATTCACCCCTCCACTTT. Translated: CASSLGGAVNSPLHF. Variable domain in full (rest from reference TRBV7-2 and TRBJ1-6): GAGVSQSPSNKVTEKGKDVELRCDPISGHTALYWYRQSLGQGLEFLIYFQGNSAPDKSGLPSDRFSAERTGGSVSTLTIQRTQQEDSAVYLCASSLGGAVNSPLHFGNGTRLTVT.

The V and J genes are TRBV19 and TRBJ1-6; a weak D match, TRBD1 (5 bases). V gave up 5 bases and J gave up 9 bases, with 29 bases separating them. The CDR3 consists of 19 residues. Per the germline V gene, CDR1 is LNHDA and CDR2 is SQIVND (reference sequence). CDR3 coding DNA: TGTGCCAGTAGTCTTGACCCACCAAATTCTGCCGAGGGGATTTCACCCCTCCACTTT. Its translation is CASSLDPPNSAEGISPLHF.

The chain couples TRBV5-1 to TRBJ2-7, with D unclear. The germline V gene has CDR1 SGHRS and CDR2 YFSETQ. V was cut by 0 bases and J by 4 bases, with 8 bases left in between. The CDR3 is made up of 13 amino acids. In DNA, the CDR3 is TGCGCCAGCAGCTTGGTGTCCGGATACGAGCAGTACTTC. Amino acids: CASSLVSGYEQYF.

This chain joins TRBV30 and TRBJ2-2, with D possibly TRBD1 on 5 matching bases. The CDR3 is 13 residues long. V lost 2 bases and J lost 5, with 9 bases in between. The germline V gene encodes CDR1 GTSNPN and CDR2 SVGIG (reference sequence). Written as DNA, the CDR3 is TGTGCCTGGAGTTTCCAGGGTACCGGGGAGCTGTTTTTT. Encoded protein: CAWSFQGTGELFF.

The chain combines TRBV9 with TRBJ2-7, with D perhaps matching TRBD1 (5 bases). Germline values: CDR1 SGDLS, CDR2 YYNGEE. Trimming shortened V by 0 bases and J by 5 bases, and 12 bases separated the two germline ends. The CDR3 covers 14 residues. The CDR3 reads CASSVEPGPHEQYF. CDR3 sequence (DNA): TGTGCCAGCAGCGTAGAACCAGGGCCCCACGAGCAGTACTTC.

V is TRBV11-2 and J is TRBJ2-5; D is perhaps TRBD1 or TRBD2 (5 bases each). The CDR3 length is 16 residues. The germline CDR1 and CDR2 sequences are SGHAT and FQNNGV. V lost 2 bases to trimming and J lost 1 base, with 14 bases between them. This chain's CDR3 is CASSLLLGTLQETQYF. The CDR3, as DNA: TGTGCCAGCAGCTTACTGCTGGGGACCCTCCAAGAGACCCAGTACTTC.

The chain carries TRBV27 and TRBJ2-7; D is perhaps TRBD1 (6 bases). The germline V gene has CDR1 MNHEY and CDR2 SMNVEV (reference sequence). V was trimmed by 4 bases and J by 6 bases, leaving 19 bases between them. There are 15 residues in the CDR3. The DNA of the CDR3 is TGTGCCAGCAGTTCTTCCGCCGGGACAAGAGGCGAGCAGTACTTC. This encodes CASSSSAGTRGEQYF.

This chain links TRBV5-1 with TRBJ2-7; unclear D gene. Germline loops: CDR1 SGHRS, CDR2 YFSETQ. The CDR3 is 14 residues long. Trimming pared 0 bases from V and 2 bases from J, leaving 9 bases between. The chain's CDR3 is CASSLGGSTYEQYF. Here the CDR3 DNA reads TGCGCCAGCAGCTTGGGGGGAAGCACCTACGAGCAGTACTTC. The variable domain in full, completed from reference TRBV5-1 and TRBJ2-7, reads KAGVTQTPRYLIKTRGQQVTLSCSPISGHRSVSWYQQTPGQGLQFLFEYFSETQRNKGNFPGRFSGRQFSNSRSEMNVSTLELGDSALYLCASSLGGSTYEQYFGPGTRLTVT.

The chain carries TRBV10-3 and TRBJ1-5; D is perhaps TRBD1 (6 bases). Germline CDR1 and CDR2: ENHRY and SYGVKD. V was shortened by 6 bases and J by 1 base, with 10 bases between the two germline ends. This CDR3 is 14 amino acids long. The CDR3 here is CAIRGGGSNQPQHF. The CDR3 coding sequence is TGTGCCATCAGGGGAGGGGGGAGCAATCAGCCCCAGCATTTT.

The chain has TRBV5-1 and TRBJ2-5; D is unresolved. V was cut by 1 base and J by 5 bases, with 12 bases left in between. The CDR3 sequence is 14 residues long. The germline gives CDR1 SGHRS, CDR2 YFSETQ. The CDR3 spells CASSLSGVGETQYF. DNA of the CDR3: TGCGCCAGCAGCTTGTCGGGTGTGGGGGAGACCCAGTACTTC. Full variable domain (missing parts from reference TRBV5-1 and TRBJ2-5): KAGVTQTPRYLIKTRGQQVTLSCSPISGHRSVSWYQQTPGQGLQFLFEYFSETQRNKGNFPGRFSGRQFSNSRSEMNVSTLELGDSALYLCASSLSGVGETQYFGPGTRLLVL.

The CDR3 reads CASSFPEPPSYNEQFF. Written as DNA, the CDR3 is TGTGCCAGCAGTTTCCCAGAGCCGCCCTCCTACAATGAGCAGTTCTTC. The V gene is TRBV28, the J gene TRBJ2-1; D is unresolved. Per the germline V gene, CDR1 is MDHEN and CDR2 is SYDVKM. V was pared by 3 bases and J by 0 bases, with 12 bases between. The CDR3 sequence is 16 residues long.

This clone occurred once. This chain connects TRBV29-1 to TRBJ1-3; no definite D call. The germline V gene has CDR1 SQVTM and CDR2 ANQGSEA. CDR3 size: 13 residues. In nucleotides, the CDR3 is TGCAGTGCGGGTCCTTTCTCTGGAAACACCATATATTTT. Amino acid sequence: CSAGPFSGNTIYF. Full variable domain (missing parts from reference TRBV29-1 and TRBJ1-3): SAVISQKPSRDICQRGTSLTIQCQVDSQVTMMFWYRQQPGQSLTLIATANQGSEATYESGFVIDKFPISRPNLTFSTLTVSNMSPEDSSIYLCSAGPFSGNTIYFGEGSWLTVV.

This clone was observed at least ten times. The rearrangement joins TRBV5-1 to TRBJ1-1, with D perhaps TRBD1 (5 bases). Trimming cost V 5 bases and J 4 bases, with 9 bases left between them. The CDR3 has 12 amino acids. Germline-derived CDR1 and CDR2 are SGHRS and YFSETQ. This CDR3 is CASRTGGTEAFF. The CDR3 DNA is TGCGCCAGCAGGACCGGGGGCACTGAAGCTTTCTTT. Variable domain in full (rest from reference TRBV5-1 and TRBJ1-1): KAGVTQTPRYLIKTRGQQVTLSCSPISGHRSVSWYQQTPGQGLQFLFEYFSETQRNKGNFPGRFSGRQFSNSRSEMNVSTLELGDSALYLCASRTGGTEAFFGQGTRLTVV.

The gene calls are TRBV2 and TRBJ1-6, with 7 bases matching TRBD1. V lost 10 bases, J lost 9 bases, and 9 bases stayed unmatched. CDR3 length: 13 amino acids. Germline CDR1 and CDR2: SNHLY and FYNNEI. The DNA of the CDR3 is TGTGCCACCAGGGGGTTCCAGGGTTCACCCCTCCACTTT. Translating it yields CATRGFQGSPLHF.

The chain recombines TRBV11-2 with TRBJ1-1, with 7 bases aligning to TRBD1. Germline CDR1 is SGHAT and CDR2 is FQNNGV. This CDR3 comprises 14 residues. J was trimmed by 1 base and V by 4 bases; bases with no gene match: 3. CDR3 nucleotide sequence: TGTGCCAGCAGCTCGGACAGGACGAACACTGAAGCTTTCTTT. Residues: CASSSDRTNTEAFF.

The chain carries TRBV18 and TRBJ2-3; the match to TRBD1 covers 7 bases. CDR1 is KGHSH, CDR2 LQKENI, per germline. The CDR3 runs to 16 residues. The V and J ends lost 3 bases and 0 bases, in that order; junction bases with no gene match: 6. CDR3 bases: TGTGCCAGCTCACCGACAGGGACGGATAGCACAGATACGCAGTATTTT. As protein: CASSPTGTDSTDTQYF.

The chain joins TRBV18 to TRBJ1-1; weak D call: TRBD1 (5 bases). The CDR3 totals 16 residues. Germline CDR1 and CDR2: KGHSH and LQKENI. V was shortened by 2 bases and J by 0 bases, with 13 bases between the two germline ends. CDR3 in DNA: TGTGCCAGCTCACCATTCGACAGCAACTTGAACACTGAAGCTTTCTTT. Protein sequence: CASSPFDSNLNTEAFF.